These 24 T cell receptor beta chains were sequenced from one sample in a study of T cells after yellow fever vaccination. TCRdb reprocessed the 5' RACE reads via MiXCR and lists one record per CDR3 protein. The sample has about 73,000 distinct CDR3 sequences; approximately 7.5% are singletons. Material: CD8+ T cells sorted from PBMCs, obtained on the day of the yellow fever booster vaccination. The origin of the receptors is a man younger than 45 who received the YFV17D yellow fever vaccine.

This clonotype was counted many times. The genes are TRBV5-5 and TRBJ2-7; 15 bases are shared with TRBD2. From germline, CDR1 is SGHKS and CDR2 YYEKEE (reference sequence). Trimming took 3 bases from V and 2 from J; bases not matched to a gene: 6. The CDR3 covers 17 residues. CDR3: CASSSGLAGGWTYEQYF. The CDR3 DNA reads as TGTGCCAGCAGCTCGGGACTAGCGGGAGGCTGGACCTACGAGCAGTACTTC.

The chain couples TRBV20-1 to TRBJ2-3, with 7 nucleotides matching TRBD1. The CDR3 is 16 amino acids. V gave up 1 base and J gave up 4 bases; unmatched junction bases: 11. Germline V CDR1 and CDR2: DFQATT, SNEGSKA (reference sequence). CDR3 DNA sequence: TGCAGTGCTAGAGCCTTCGACAGGGACAATCCAGATACGCAGTATTTT. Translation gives CSARAFDRDNPDTQYF.

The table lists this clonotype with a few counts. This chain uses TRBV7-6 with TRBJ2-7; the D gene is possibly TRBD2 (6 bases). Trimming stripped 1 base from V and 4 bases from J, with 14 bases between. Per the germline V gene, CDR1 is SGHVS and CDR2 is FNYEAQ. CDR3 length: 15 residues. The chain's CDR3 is CASSLEGDSSYEQYF. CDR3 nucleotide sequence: TGTGCCAGCAGCTTAGAAGGGGACTCCTCGTACGAGCAGTACTTC. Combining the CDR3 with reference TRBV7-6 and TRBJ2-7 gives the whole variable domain GAGVSQSPRYKVTKRGQDVALRCDPISGHVSLYWYRQALGQGPEFLTYFNYEAQQDKSGLPNDRFSAERPEGSISTLTIQRTEQRDSAMYRCASSLEGDSSYEQYFGPGTRLTVT.

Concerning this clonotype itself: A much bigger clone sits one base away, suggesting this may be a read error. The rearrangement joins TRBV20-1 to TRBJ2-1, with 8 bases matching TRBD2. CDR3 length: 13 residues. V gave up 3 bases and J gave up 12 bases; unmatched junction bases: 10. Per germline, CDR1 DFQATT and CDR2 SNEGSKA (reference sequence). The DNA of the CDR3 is TGCAGTGCTAGTGGCGGGAGGACGCATGGGCAGTTCTTC. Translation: CSASGGRTHGQFF.

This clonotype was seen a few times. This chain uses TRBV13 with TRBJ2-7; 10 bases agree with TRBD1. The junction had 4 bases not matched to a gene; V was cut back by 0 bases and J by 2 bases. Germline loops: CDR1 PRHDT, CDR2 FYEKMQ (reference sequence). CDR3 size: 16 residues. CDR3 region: CASSLGGQGPTYEQYF. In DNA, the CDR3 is TGTGCCAGCAGCTTAGGGGGACAGGGGCCTACCTACGAGCAGTACTTC.

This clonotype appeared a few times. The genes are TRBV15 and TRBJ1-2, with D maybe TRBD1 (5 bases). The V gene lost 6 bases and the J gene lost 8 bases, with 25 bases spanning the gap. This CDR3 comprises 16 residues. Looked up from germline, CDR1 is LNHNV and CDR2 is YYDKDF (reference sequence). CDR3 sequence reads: CATRSAGGRLSYGYTF. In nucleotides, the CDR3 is TGTGCCACCAGATCAGCTGGGGGACGCCTAAGTTACGGCTACACCTTC.

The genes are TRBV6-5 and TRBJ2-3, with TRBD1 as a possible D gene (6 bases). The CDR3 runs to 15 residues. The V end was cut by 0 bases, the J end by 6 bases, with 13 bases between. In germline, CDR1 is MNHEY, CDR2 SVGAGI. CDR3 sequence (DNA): TGTGCCAGCAGTTACTCTGAAGGGGGAAGGGATACGCAGTATTTT. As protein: CASSYSEGGRDTQYF.

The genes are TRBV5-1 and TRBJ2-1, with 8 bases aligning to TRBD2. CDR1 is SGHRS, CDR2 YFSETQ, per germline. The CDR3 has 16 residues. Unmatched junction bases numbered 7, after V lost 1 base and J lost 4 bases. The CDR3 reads CASSLTPGLGYNEQFF. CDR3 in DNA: TGCGCCAGCAGCTTGACTCCGGGACTAGGTTACAATGAGCAGTTCTTC.

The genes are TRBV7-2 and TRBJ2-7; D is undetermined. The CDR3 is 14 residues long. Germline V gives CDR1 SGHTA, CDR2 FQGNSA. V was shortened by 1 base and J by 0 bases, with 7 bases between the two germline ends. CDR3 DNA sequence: TGTGCCAGCAGCTTAGATCAGCGCTCCTACGAGCAGTACTTC. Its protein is CASSLDQRSYEQYF.

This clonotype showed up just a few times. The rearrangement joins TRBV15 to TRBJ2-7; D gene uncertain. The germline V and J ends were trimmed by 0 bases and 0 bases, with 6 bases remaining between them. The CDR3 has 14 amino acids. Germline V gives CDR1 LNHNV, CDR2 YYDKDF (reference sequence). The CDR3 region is CATSREGSSYEQYF. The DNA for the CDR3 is TGTGCCACCAGCAGAGAGGGATCCTCCTACGAGCAGTACTTC.

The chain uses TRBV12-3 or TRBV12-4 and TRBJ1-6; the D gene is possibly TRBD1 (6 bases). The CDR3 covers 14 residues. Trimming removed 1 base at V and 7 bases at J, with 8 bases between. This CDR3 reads CASSLGTVNSPLHF. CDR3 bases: TGTGCCAGCAGTTTAGGGACAGTCAATTCACCCCTCCACTTT.

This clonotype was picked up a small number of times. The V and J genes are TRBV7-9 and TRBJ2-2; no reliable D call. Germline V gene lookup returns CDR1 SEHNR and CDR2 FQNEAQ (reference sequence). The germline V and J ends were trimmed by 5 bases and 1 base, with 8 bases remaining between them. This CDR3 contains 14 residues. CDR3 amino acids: CASSLTKNTGELFF. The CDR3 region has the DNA TGTGCCAGCAGCCTTACAAAGAACACCGGGGAGCTGTTTTTT.

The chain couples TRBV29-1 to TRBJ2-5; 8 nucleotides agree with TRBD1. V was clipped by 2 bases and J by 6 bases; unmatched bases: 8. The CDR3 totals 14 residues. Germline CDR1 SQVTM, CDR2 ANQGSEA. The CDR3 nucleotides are TGCAGCGTTGAAAGTTGGACAGGGCGGAAGACCCAGTACTTC. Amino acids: CSVESWTGRKTQYF.

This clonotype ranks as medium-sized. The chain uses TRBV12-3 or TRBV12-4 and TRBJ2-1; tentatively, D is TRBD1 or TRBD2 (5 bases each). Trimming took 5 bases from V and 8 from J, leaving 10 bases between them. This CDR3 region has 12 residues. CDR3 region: CASSPLGDEQFF. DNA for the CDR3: TGTGCCAGCAGTCCCCTGGGGGATGAGCAGTTCTTC.

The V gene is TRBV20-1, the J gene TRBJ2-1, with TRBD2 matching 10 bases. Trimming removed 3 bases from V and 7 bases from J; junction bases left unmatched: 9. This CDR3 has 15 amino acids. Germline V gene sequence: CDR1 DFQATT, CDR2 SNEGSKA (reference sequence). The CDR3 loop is CSASNLAGVSNEQFF. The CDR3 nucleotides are TGCAGTGCTAGCAATCTAGCGGGAGTCTCTAATGAGCAGTTCTTC.

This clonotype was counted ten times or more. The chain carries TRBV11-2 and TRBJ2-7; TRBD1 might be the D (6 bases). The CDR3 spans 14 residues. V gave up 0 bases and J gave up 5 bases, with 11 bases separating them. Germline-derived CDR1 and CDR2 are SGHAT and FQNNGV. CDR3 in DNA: TGTGCCAGCAGCTTAGAGTGGGGGCGCGACGAGCAGTACTTC. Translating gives CASSLEWGRDEQYF.

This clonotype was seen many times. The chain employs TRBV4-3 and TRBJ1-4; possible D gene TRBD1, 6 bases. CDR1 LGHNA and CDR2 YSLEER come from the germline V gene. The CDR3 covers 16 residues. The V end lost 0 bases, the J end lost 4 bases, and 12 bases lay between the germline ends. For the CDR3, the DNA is TGCGCCAGCAGCCAAGATCTTGGGGGCGGTAATGAAAAACTGTTTTTT. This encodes CASSQDLGGGNEKLFF.

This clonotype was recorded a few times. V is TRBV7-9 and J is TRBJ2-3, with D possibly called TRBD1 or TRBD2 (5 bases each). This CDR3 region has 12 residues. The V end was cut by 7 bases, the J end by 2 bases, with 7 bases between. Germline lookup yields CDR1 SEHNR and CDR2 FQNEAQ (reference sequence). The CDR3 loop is CASKGTTDTQYF. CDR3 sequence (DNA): TGTGCCAGCAAGGGGACCACAGATACGCAGTATTTT.

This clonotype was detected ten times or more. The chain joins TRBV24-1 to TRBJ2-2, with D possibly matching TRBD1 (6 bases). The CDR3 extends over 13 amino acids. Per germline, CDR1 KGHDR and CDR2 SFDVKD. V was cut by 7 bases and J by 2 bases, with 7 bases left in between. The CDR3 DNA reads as TGTGCCACCAGGGACAGTAACACCGGGGAGCTGTTTTTT. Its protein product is CATRDSNTGELFF.

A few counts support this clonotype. The CDR3 DNA sequence: TGCAGTGCTAGAGATCTCCTAGGGGGTTTGAACACTGAAGCTTTCTTT. It codes for CSARDLLGGLNTEAFF. The chain couples TRBV20-1 to TRBJ1-1, with D perhaps matching TRBD1 (6 bases). From germline, CDR1 is DFQATT and CDR2 SNEGSKA (reference sequence). With 0 bases removed from V and 0 bases from J, the gap between germline ends came to 14 bases. This CDR3 is 16 amino acids long.

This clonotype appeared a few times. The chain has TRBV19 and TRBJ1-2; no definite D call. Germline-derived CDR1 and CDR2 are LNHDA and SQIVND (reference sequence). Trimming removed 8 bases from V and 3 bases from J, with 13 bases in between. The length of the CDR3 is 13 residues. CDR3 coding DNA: TGTGCCAGTCGTGGCAGCGCTCACTATGGCTACACCTTC. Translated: CASRGSAHYGYTF. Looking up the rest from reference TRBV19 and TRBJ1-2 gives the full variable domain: DGGITQSPKYLFRKEGQNVTLSCEQNLNHDAMYWYRQDPGQGLRLIYYSQIVNDFQKGDIAEGYSVSREKKESFPLTVTSAQKNPTAFYLCASRGSAHYGYTFGSGTRLTVV.

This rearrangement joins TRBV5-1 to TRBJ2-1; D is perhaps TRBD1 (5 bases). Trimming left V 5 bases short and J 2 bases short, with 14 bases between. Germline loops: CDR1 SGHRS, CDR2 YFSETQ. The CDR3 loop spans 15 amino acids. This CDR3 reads CASRGDGSAYNEQFF. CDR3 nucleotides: TGCGCCAGCAGAGGGGATGGCTCAGCCTACAATGAGCAGTTCTTC. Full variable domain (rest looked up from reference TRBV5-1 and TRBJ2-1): KAGVTQTPRYLIKTRGQQVTLSCSPISGHRSVSWYQQTPGQGLQFLFEYFSETQRNKGNFPGRFSGRQFSNSRSEMNVSTLELGDSALYLCASRGDGSAYNEQFFGPGTRLTVL.

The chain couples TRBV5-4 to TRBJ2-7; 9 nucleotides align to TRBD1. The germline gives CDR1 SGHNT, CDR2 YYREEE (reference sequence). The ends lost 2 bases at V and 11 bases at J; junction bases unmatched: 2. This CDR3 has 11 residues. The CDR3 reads CASSFGDREYF. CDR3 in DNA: TGTGCCAGCAGCTTTGGGGACAGGGAGTACTTC.

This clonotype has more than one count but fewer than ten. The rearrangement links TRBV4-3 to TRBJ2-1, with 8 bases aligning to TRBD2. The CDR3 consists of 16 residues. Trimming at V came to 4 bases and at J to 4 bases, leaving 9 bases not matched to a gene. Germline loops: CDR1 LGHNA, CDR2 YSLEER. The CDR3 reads CASSPGGVAGYNEQFF. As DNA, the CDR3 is TGCGCCAGCAGCCCGGGGGGGGTAGCGGGGTACAATGAGCAGTTCTTC.